This T cell receptor beta chain stems from a study of Ad26.COV2.S vaccination and SARS-CoV-2 variants (dated by TCRdb to the early 2020s). Notes on the research overall: Donors in the vaccine arm were drawn from COV1001, a phase I-IIa trial of Ad26.COV2.S in healthy adults that was multicentre, randomized, double-blind and placebo-controlled. Dosing of Ad26.COV2.S was intramuscular, at either 5x10^10 or 1x10^11 viral particles, delivered as one shot or as two shots spaced 56 days apart. The specificity and breadth of SARS-CoV-2-reactive T cell receptors after Ad26.COV2.S vaccination were assessed by TCRbeta repertoire sequencing. A total of roughly 30 samples were included in the TCR-sequenced set, comprising some 20 Ad26.COV2.S vaccine recipients, 5 placebo recipients and 8 SARS-CoV-2 convalescent individuals. Trial participants were randomized into five groups of five: low-dose or high-dose Ad26.COV2.S given once or twice, or placebo on both occasions. Blinding of investigators to trial group allocation was maintained during experiments and outcome assessment. Overall study results and their limits: Ad26.COV2.S recipients had higher spike-specific TCR breadth than placebo recipients (P = 0.0014). The study was not powered for comparison of responses between vaccine doses or regimens. Vaccine and placebo recipients had similar non-spike TCR breadth, a finding consistent with the vaccine containing only spike. It was noted by the authors that total T cell responses may have been underestimated by the TCR breadth and depth analyses. After vaccination, spike-specific CD8+ and CD4+ T cell responses were reported to show substantial breadth.

The V and J ends are trimmed by 2 bases and 2 bases, leaving 9 bases between them. From the germline V gene, CDR1 is SGHNT and CDR2 is YENEEA. Including the terminal cysteine and phenylalanine, the CDR3 comprises 14 residues. CDR3 DNA is the only sequence kept; it has 42 bases, read in frame from the first base. For this clone: Its cognate antigen has yet to be identified. Base qualities are not provided; no much larger clone lies one nucleotide away.

The immunoSEQ Assay was the method used to sequence TCRbeta CDR3 regions. After extraction, genomic DNA underwent amplification by bias-controlled multiplex PCR, followed by high-throughput sequencing. The authors' analysis ran thus. Collapsing and filtering of sequences were performed to quantify the absolute abundance of each unique TCRbeta CDR3 region. T cell fraction was estimated by normalizing TCRbeta template counts to usable DNA, with usable DNA measured through amplification of reference genes found in all nucleated cells. Repertoire TCRs were annotated as SARS-CoV-2-specific when V gene, CDR3 amino acid sequence and J gene were exactly matched to a known reactive TCR set. The reference SARS-CoV-2 TCR set was obtained from MIRA and was filtered for enrichment in COVID-19-positive ImmuneCODE repertoires, whereby public or cross-reactive TCRs were removed. Using the MIRA antigens, annotated TCRs were further analysed by specific ORF or by position within an ORF. Breadth was defined as the number of annotated unique rearrangements divided by the total number of unique productive rearrangements, and depth was defined as the summed frequency of the annotated unique rearrangements. TCR breadth was compared between groups using two-sided Wilcoxon rank-sum tests. TCRdb provides this immuneACCESS table in a form limited to in-frame rearrangements. Some clones are lacking; in checked studies, under half of them reflect an unresolved V gene, and why the rest are absent is not known. V, J and clone size were drawn from that table, and D and trimming were deduced from the DNA. For this sample the table gives some 340,000 clones, of which about 85% were detected only once. The ten largest make up 2% to 2.5% of the sample.

What the treatment or condition label conveys for this sample: 15 to 20 received Ad26.COV2.S at low or high dose, single or two shots; about 5 received placebo; per-sample allocation not given. For vaccine and placebo recipients, the sequenced repertoires came from samples collected on day 63 after the first injection. Between 29 July and 7 August 2020, Cohort 1b enrolled 25 adults aged 18-55 years at one site in Boston, USA. Ad26.COV2.S was a replication-incompetent adenovirus type 26 vector that expressed a prefusion-stabilized SARS-CoV-2 spike protein derived from the original Wuhan strain. The source is a person between 18 and 59 years old who received the Ad26.COV2.S COVID-19 vaccine or a placebo. The chain couples TRBV11-3 to TRBJ1-1, with no D gene named confidently. Sequencing was performed on peripheral blood, taken in a trial of Ad26.COV2.S vaccine versus placebo. CDR3 protein: CASSLRGLNTEAFF. The sequence in DNA is TGTGCCAGCAGCTTACGGGGTCTCAACACTGAAGCTTTCTTT.